The source of this T cell receptor beta chain is a study of cytomegalovirus exposure and HLA in healthy donors. V was pared by 4 bases and J by 5 bases, with 45 bases between. The CDR3 totals 24 residues. The PCR employed 60 Vbeta primers together with 13 Jbeta primers. Sequenced by immunoSEQ multiplex PCR; TCRdb stores in-frame clones only, minus some. The repertoire holds 85,000 to 95,000 clones, with roughly 70% as singletons. Study results and caveats: The authors judged a highly shared variant cluster likely a sequencing artifact.

On this clone itself: Its antigen remains unidentified.

This TCR derives from a man aged 25-45 years in good health and CMV-seropositive. The chain employs TRBV5-3 and TRBJ1-1; D possibly corresponds to TRBD1 (6 bases). TRBV5-3 is identified as an open reading frame with a role that is uncertain. Sequenced: PBMCs. DNA of the CDR3: TGTGCCAGAAGCAACCGACATACCCTTGAGTATTTCTCTGACAGGTTATTAGTTTGGACTGAAGCTTTCTTT. Protein: CARSNRHTLEYFSDRLLVWTEAFF.